These 5 T cell receptor beta chains originate from one sample sequenced in a study of T-cell memory formation after mild COVID-19. MiXCR, run by TCRdb on the 5' RACE reads, gives a single entry per CDR3 protein. This repertoire shows just under 550,000 distinct CDR3 sequences, about a fifth found once; its top ten account for roughly an eighth. Sequencing used PBMCs or a T cell subset sorted from them (not recorded which). The source of these receptors is an adult woman who had mild COVID-19 (a few samples of this study predate the infection). Cell type and time point are not known.

The V gene is TRBV18, the J gene TRBJ2-2; D not resolved. The CDR3 sequence is 13 residues long. Germline V gene sequence: CDR1 KGHSH, CDR2 LQKENI. The V and J ends lost 2 bases and 1 base respectively, with 2 bases between them. The CDR3 region has the DNA TGTGCCAGCTCACCAGAGAACACCGGGGAGCTGTTTTTT. Amino acid sequence: CASSPENTGELFF.

This clonotype has ten or more counts. J is TRBJ2-7 and V is TRBV12-3 or TRBV12-4; TRBD1 might be the D (5 bases). This CDR3 spans 13 amino acids. V lost 11 bases, J lost 2 bases, and 16 bases lay in between. CDR3 protein: CASSLGLTYEQYF. The CDR3 nucleotides read TGTGCCTCCTCGTTGGGGCTAACCTACGAGCAGTACTTC.

The chain joins TRBV6-5 to TRBJ1-1, with unresolved D. Trimming shortened V by 2 bases and J by 5 bases, and 15 bases separated the two germline ends. There are 15 residues in the CDR3. Germline lookup yields CDR1 MNHEY and CDR2 SVGAGI. DNA of the CDR3: TGTGCCAGCAGTTACCGGTCGGTGGGGAAAACTGAAGCTTTCTTT. Translated: CASSYRSVGKTEAFF.

There are a few counts of this clonotype. The V call is TRBV7-9, the J call TRBJ2-7; 7 bases agree with TRBD1. The germline gives CDR1 SEHNR, CDR2 FQNEAQ (reference sequence). CDR3 length: 13 residues. Losses at the gene ends were 6 bases for V and 4 bases for J; bases not matched to a gene: 6. CDR3 protein: CASRRRQGYEQYF. In nucleotides, the CDR3 is TGTGCCAGCAGACGACGACAGGGATACGAGCAGTACTTC.

Many counts were recorded for this clonotype. The rearrangement joins TRBV6-1 to TRBJ2-2; TRBD2 agrees at 11 bases. V gave up 5 bases and J gave up 6 bases; unmatched junction bases: 5. From germline, CDR1 is MNHNS and CDR2 SASEGT. CDR3 length: 15 amino acids. The CDR3 DNA follows: TGTGCCAGCAGTACCGGGACTAGCGGAGCCGGGGAGCTGTTTTTT. Translating gives CASSTGTSGAGELFF.